This is a list of T cell receptor beta chains from one sample in a study of cytomegalovirus exposure and HLA in healthy donors. This table comes from immunoSEQ multiplex PCR, and its TCRdb copy is limited to in-frame clones, with some not included. The table has more than 110,000 clones, 80% seen once; the top ten hold over 2%. Sequencing was performed on PBMCs. The receptors here all came from a man aged 25-45 years in good health and CMV-seronegative. Each CDR3 is given with its conserved first and last residue. D genes are given only for firm matches. Clone size is not always given. Where it is, it says once, few, many or a class for expanded clones.

clone size | J gene | V gene | D gene | CDR3 DNA | CDR3 protein
NA | TRBJ1-5 | TRBV4-2 | NA | TGTGCCAGCAGCCCGACAGGTAGCAATCAGCCCCAGCATTTT | CASSPTGSNQPQHF
NA | TRBJ2-7 | TRBV29-1 | NA | TGCAGCGTTGGATACAGGAACTCCTACGAGCAGTACTTC | CSVGYRNSYEQYF
few | TRBJ1-1 | TRBV7-9 | NA | TGTGCCAGCAGCCCCCCCCGGGGTAAGACCACTGAAGCTTTCTTT | CASSPPRGKTTEAFF
once | TRBJ2-2 | TRBV9 | TRBD1 | TGTGCCAGCAGCGTAGCAGAGGGACAGCCAGCCGGGGAGCTGTTTTTT | CASSVAEGQPAGELFF
NA | TRBJ1-1 | TRBV27 | TRBD1 | TGTGCCAGCAGTTTATCGTACAGGGGCCTCGACACTGAAGCTTTCTTT | CASSLSYRGLDTEAFF
NA | TRBJ2-7 | TRBV28 | TRBD1 | TGTGCCACCCGAAGGACAGGATCGTCCTACGAGCAGTACTTC | CATRRTGSSYEQYF
NA | TRBJ1-4 | TRBV6-5 | TRBD1 | TGTGCCAGCAGGGGACAGGGTTATGAAAAACTGTTTTTT | CASRGQGYEKLFF
NA | TRBJ2-2 | TRBV9 | NA | TGTGCCAGCAGCGTAGTGATGGGGCCCGGGGAGCTGTTTTTT | CASSVVMGPGELFF
NA | TRBJ2-7 | TRBV28 | TRBD2 | TGTGCCAGCAGTGCCGGGACTAGCGGTTACGAGCAGTACTTC | CASSAGTSGYEQYF
NA | TRBJ1-3 | TRBV5-5 | NA | TGTGCCAGCAGCTCGGGACTGAATGGAAACACCATATATTTT | CASSSGLNGNTIYF
NA | TRBJ1-1 | TRBV5-3 | NA | TGTGCCAGAAGCTTGCTAACAGACATAAGGATCACTGAAGCTTTCTTT | CARSLLTDIRITEAFF
NA | TRBJ2-4 | TRBV11-2 | NA | TGTGCCAGCAGCTTAGGTTGGCAGGGTAATTGGGTAGCCAAAAACATTCAGTACTTC | CASSLGWQGNWVAKNIQYF
NA | TRBJ1-2 | TRBV19 | NA | TGTGCCAGTAGTTTATGGGGAGAAAACTATGGCTACACCTTC | CASSLWGENYGYTF
NA | TRBJ2-7 | TRBV6-5 | TRBD2 | TGTGCCAGCAGGCGCGGGGGGGGTGCCTACGAGCAGTACTTC | CASRRGGGAYEQYF
NA | TRBJ2-7 | TRBV7-9 | NA | TGTGCCAGCAGACGAGGCGGTGACTCCTACGAGCAGTACTTC | CASRRGGDSYEQYF
NA | TRBJ1-1 | TRBV11-1 | TRBD1 | TGTGCCAGCAGCGTGGGACGTTGGGGACAGTTTGGAAACACTGAAGCTTTCTTT | CASSVGRWGQFGNTEAFF
NA | TRBJ2-7 | TRBV2 | TRBD2 | TGTGCCAGCAGTCGGACTAGCGGGACCTACGAGCAGTACTTC | CASSRTSGTYEQYF
NA | TRBJ1-2 | TRBV27 | TRBD1 | TGTGCCAGCAGTTCAACAGGGGGCAACAACACCTTC | CASSSTGGNNTF
NA | TRBJ2-7 | TRBV13 | NA | TGTGCCAGCAGCCGAAGGGGCTCCTACGAGCAGTACTTC | CASSRRGSYEQYF
NA | TRBJ2-2 | TRBV11-1 | TRBD2 | TGTGCCAGCAGCTTCGGGGGGGGGCTCACCGGGGAGCTGTTTTTT | CASSFGGGLTGELFF
NA | TRBJ1-2 | TRBV27 | TRBD1 | TGTGCCAGCAGTCAGACGACAGGGACCTATGGCTACCCCTTC | CASSQTTGTYGYPF
NA | TRBJ2-1 | TRBV5-1 | TRBD2 | TGCGCCAGCAGCTTGGCCGCTAGCGGGGGGTTCAATGAGCAGTTCTTC | CASSLAASGGFNEQFF
NA | TRBJ2-5 | TRBV11-2 | NA | TGTGCCAGCAGCCCCGGGTGGGCGGGGGAGACCCAGTACTTC | CASSPGWAGETQYF
NA | TRBJ2-1 | TRBV30 | NA | TGTGCCTGGAGTGGAGGTGTAACTGGGGGGAATGAGCAGTTCTTC | CAWSGGVTGGNEQFF
NA | TRBJ2-7 | TRBV5-4 | TRBD2 | TGTGCCAGCAGCTTGGGACTAGCGGGAGTGTCTTCCTACGAGCAGTACTTC | CASSLGLAGVSSYEQYF
NA | TRBJ2-2 | TRBV10-3 | TRBD1 | TGTGCCACGCGGACAGGGAAGGACGGGGAGCTGTTTTTT | CATRTGKDGELFF
few | TRBJ2-1 | TRBV7-8 | TRBD1 | TGTGCCAGCAGCCGACAGGGGCTCTACAATGAGCAGTTCTTC | CASSRQGLYNEQFF